The 8 T cell receptor beta chains reported below all come from one sample, sequenced in a study of CD8+ T cells in alopecia areata. Following extraction, RNA underwent reverse transcription to cDNA, which served as the sequencing template. Produced via immunoSEQ multiplex PCR; TCRdb's table is partial and in-frame only. Sampling found about 270,000 clones, none seen once. Sorting relied on CD4, CD8alpha, NKG2D, NKG2ACE and other markers applied to pooled cutaneous lymph node cells. Sequencing was performed on CD4+ T cells sorted from a lymph node. Source of these receptors: a C3H/HeJ mouse with alopecia areata. The MHC haplotype recorded for the strain is H2-k.

Concerning this clone itself: Genes and germline are mouse. With the read ending 4 residues before the CDR3 end, the germline J gene is used to fill in that end. The chain employs TRBV5 and TRBJ2-4; tentative D call: TRBD2 (5 bases). This CDR3 region has 16 residues. The V and J ends lost 0 bases and 0 bases respectively, with 10 bases between them. Germline CDR1 is LGHNA and CDR2 is YNLKQL (reference sequence). Partial CDR3 DNA: TGTGCCAGCAGCCAAGATCCTGGGTTAAGTCAAAAC. Amino acid sequence: CASSQDPGLSQN. The CDR3 as a whole reads CASSQDPGLSQNTLYF.

This clone was counted between two and nine times. Mouse gene names apply. The sequenced part of the CDR3 DNA is TGTGCCAGCGGCTGGGGGGGAAAC. Protein sequence: CASGWGGN. The CDR3 in its entirety is CASGWGGNTLYF. V usage is TRBV13-2 and J usage is TRBJ2-4, with 9 nucleotides matching TRBD2. With the read ending 4 residues before the CDR3 end, the germline J gene is used to fill in that end. Looked up from germline, CDR1 is NNHNN and CDR2 is SYGAGS (reference sequence). The length of the CDR3 is 12 residues.

This clone was recorded a few times. The listed genes are named as in mouse. The read stops 3 residues short of the end of the CDR3; the missing end is completed from the germline J gene. This chain joins TRBV13-3 and TRBJ1-6, with D possibly matching TRBD1 (6 bases). TRBJ1-6 is recorded as an ORF, its role being uncertain. Per germline, CDR1 NNHDY and CDR2 SYVADS. The CDR3 loop spans 17 amino acids. Trimming removed 4 bases at V and 0 bases at J, with 14 bases between. Incomplete CDR3 DNA: TGTGCCAGCAGTCGCCGGGACACCCATTCCTATAATTCGCCC. Protein sequence: CASSRRDTHSYNSP. The entire CDR3 sequence reads CASSRRDTHSYNSPLYF.

Concerning this clone: Genes and germline come from the mouse. The sequenced fragment ends 4 residues before the CDR3 boundary, so the rest is inferred from the germline J gene. The chain recombines TRBV1 with TRBJ2-3, with TRBD2 identical over 13 bases. CDR3 length equals 17 residues. Unmatched junction bases numbered 6, after V lost 6 bases and J lost 0 bases. Per germline, CDR1 NSQYPW and CDR2 LRSPGD (reference sequence). The DNA read from the CDR3 is TGCACCTGCAGGAGGGACTGGGGGGGGACTAGTGCAGAA. Its translation: CTCRRDWGGTSAE. The full CDR3 reads CTCRRDWGGTSAETLYF.

This clone was counted only a few times. Genes and germline are mouse. Read coverage stops 4 residues before the CDR3 terminus; the germline J gene supplies the remainder. The chain carries TRBV17 and TRBJ2-5; D is possibly TRBD1 (5 bases). V was cut by 2 bases and J by 2 bases, with 8 bases left in between. The CDR3 length is 14 residues. Germline-derived CDR1 and CDR2 are MNHDT and YYDKIL. The CDR3 here is CASSRTTAQDTQYF. The sequenced part of the CDR3 DNA is TGTGCTAGCAGTAGAACGACAGCCCAAGAC.

This clone was recorded many times. All gene names here are mouse names. From the germline J gene comes the end of the CDR3, since the read stops 4 residues before it. Within the sample, other DNA sequences also encode this same CDR3. The chain links TRBV17 to TRBJ2-2, with TRBD1 as a possible D gene (5 bases). CDR3 length equals 12 residues. The V gene lost 6 bases and the J gene lost 5 bases, with 7 bases spanning the gap. Germline CDR1 reads MNHDT; CDR2 reads YYDKIL. CDR3 sequence: CASSRQTGQLYF. Partial CDR3 DNA: TGTGCTAGCAGCAGACAGACCGGG.

This clone appeared a few times. Germline and genes here are mouse. Read data end 4 residues before the CDR3 end; the end is taken from the germline J gene. The sample carries other DNA sequences with the same CDR3. The chain recombines TRBV13-1 with TRBJ2-2; 9 bases map to TRBD1. Trimming removed 1 base from V and 3 bases from J; junction bases left unmatched: 1. The V gene's germline CDR1 is NSHNY and CDR2 SYGAGN. The CDR3 totals 15 residues. The CDR3 sequence: CASSDRTGDTGQLYF. CDR3 bases read: TGTGCCAGCAGTGATCGGACAGGGGACACCGGG.

As concerns this clone: Gene names follow the mouse nomenclature. The read finishes 4 residues shy of the CDR3 end, and the germline J gene is used to complete it. Other DNA sequences from this sample encode an identical CDR3 as well. The chain combines TRBV19 with TRBJ2-1; TRBD2 matches 9 bases. The CDR3 has 14 residues. The J segment lost 2 bases and the V segment lost 3 bases, leaving 0 bases of the junction unmatched. CDR1 and CDR2 from the germline V gene are FNHDT and SITEND (reference sequence). CDR3 DNA (partial): TGTGCCAGCAGTACTGGGGGGGACTATGCT. Translation: CASSTGGDYA. From start to end, the CDR3 is CASSTGGDYAEQFF.